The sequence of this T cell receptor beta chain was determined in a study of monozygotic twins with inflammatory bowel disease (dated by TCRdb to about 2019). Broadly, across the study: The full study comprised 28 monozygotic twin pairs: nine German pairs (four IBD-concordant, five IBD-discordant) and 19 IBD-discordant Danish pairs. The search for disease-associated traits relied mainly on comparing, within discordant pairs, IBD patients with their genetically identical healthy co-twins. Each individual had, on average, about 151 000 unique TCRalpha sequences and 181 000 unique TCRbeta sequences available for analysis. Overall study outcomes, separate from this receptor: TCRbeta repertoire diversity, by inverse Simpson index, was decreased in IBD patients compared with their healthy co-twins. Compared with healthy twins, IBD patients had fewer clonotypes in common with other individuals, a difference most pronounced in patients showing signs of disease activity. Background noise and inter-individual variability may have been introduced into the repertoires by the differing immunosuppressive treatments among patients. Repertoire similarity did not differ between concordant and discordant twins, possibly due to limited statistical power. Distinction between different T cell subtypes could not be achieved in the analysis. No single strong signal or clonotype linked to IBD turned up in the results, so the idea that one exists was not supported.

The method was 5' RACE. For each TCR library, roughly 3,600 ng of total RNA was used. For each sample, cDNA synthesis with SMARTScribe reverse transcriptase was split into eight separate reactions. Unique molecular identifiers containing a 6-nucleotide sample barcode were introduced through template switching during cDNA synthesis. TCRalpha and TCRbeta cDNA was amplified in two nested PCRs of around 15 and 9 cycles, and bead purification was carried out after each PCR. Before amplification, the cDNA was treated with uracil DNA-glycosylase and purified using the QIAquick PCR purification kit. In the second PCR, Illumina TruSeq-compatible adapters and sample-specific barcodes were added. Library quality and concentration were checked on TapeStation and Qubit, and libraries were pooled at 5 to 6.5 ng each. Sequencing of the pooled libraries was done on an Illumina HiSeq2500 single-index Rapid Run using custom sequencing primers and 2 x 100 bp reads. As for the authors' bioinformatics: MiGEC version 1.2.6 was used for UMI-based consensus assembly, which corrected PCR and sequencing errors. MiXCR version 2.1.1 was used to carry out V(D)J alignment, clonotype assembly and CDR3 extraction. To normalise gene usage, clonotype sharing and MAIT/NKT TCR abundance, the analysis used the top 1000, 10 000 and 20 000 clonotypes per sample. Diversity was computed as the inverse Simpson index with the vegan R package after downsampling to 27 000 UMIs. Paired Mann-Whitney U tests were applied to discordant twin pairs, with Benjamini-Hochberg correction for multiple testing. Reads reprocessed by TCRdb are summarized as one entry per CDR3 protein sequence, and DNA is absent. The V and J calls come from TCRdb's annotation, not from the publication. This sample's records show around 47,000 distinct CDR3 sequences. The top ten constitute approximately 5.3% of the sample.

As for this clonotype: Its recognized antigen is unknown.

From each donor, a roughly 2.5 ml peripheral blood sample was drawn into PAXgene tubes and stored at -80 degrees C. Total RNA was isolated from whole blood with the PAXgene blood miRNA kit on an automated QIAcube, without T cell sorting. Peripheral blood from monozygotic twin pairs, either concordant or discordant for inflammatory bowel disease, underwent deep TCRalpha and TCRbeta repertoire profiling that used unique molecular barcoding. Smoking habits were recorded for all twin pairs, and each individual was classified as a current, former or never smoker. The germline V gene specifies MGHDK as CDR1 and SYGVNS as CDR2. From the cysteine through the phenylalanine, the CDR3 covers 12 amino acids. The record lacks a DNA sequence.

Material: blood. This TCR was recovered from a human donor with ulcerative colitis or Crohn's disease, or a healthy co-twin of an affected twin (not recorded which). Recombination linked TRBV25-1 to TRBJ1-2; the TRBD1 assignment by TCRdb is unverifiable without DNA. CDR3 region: CASSLGEGGYTF.